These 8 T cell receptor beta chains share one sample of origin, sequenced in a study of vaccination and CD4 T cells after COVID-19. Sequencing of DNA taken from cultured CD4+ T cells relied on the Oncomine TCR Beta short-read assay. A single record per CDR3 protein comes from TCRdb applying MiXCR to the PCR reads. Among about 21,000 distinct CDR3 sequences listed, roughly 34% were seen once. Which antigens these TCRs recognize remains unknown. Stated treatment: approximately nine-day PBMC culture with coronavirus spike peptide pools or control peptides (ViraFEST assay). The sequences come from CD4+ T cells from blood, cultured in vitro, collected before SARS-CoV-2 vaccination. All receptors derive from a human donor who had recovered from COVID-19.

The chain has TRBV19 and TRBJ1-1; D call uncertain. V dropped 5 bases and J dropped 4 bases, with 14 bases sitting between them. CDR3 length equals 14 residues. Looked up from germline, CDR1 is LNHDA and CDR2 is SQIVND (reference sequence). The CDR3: CASSVGVFTTEAFF. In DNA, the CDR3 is TGTGCCAGTAGTGTTGGGGTATTCACCACTGAAGCTTTCTTT. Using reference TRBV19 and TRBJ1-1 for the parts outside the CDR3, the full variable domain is DGGITQSPKYLFRKEGQNVTLSCEQNLNHDAMYWYRQDPGQGLRLIYYSQIVNDFQKGDIAEGYSVSREKKESFPLTVTSAQKNPTAFYLCASSVGVFTTEAFFGQGTRLTVV.

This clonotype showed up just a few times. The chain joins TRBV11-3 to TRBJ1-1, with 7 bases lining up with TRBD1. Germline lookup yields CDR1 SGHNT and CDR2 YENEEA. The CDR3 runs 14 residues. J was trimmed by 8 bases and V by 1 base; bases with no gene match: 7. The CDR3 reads CASSLARQGPEAFF. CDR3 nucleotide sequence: TGTGCCAGCAGCTTAGCCCGACAGGGACCGGAAGCTTTCTTT.

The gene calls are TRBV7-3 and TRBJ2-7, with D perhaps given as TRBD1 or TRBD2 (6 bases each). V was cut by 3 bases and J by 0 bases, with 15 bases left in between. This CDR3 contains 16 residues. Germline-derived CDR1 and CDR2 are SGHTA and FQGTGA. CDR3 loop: CASSLRKGGLSYEQYF. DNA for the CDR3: TGTGCCAGCAGCTTGAGAAAAGGGGGACTCTCCTACGAGCAGTACTTC.

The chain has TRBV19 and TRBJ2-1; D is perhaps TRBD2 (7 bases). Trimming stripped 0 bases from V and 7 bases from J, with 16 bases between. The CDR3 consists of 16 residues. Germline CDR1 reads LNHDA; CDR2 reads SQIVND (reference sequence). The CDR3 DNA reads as TGTGCCAGTAGTATAGAGGGTGGGAGGGGGGGGAATGAGCAGTTCTTC. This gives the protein CASSIEGGRGGNEQFF.

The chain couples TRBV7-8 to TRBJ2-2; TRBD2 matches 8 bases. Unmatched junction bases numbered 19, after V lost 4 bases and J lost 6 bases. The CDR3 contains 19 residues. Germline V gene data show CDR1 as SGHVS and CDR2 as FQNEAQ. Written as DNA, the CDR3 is TGTGCCAGCAGCTCTAGCGTAGGGGGACTAGTAGGAACCCCCGGGGAGCTGTTTTTT. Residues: CASSSSVGGLVGTPGELFF. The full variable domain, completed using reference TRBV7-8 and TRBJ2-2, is GAGVSQSPRYKVAKRGQDVALRCDPISGHVSLFWYQQALGQGPEFLTYFQNEAQLDKSGLPSDRFFAERPEGSVSTLKIQRTQQEDSAVYLCASSSSVGGLVGTPGELFFGEGSRLTVL.

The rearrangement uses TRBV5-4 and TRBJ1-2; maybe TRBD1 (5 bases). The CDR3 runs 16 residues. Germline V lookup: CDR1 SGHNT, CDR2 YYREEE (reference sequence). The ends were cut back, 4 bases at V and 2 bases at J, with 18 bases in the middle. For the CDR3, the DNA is TGTGCCAGCAGCGCCTACTCGGGACGGGGAAACTATGGCTACACCTTC. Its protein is CASSAYSGRGNYGYTF.

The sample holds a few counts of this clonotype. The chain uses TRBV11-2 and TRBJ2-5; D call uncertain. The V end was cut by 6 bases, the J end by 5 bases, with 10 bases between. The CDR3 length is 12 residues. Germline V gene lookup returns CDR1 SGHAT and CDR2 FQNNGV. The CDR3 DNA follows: TGTGCCAGCAGTTTCAACCGGGAGACCCAGTACTTC. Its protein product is CASSFNRETQYF.

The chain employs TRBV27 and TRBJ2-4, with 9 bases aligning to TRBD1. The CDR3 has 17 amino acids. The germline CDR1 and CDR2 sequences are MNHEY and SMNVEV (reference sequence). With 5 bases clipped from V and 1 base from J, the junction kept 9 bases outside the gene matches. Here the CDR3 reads CASSPLQGALAKNIQYF. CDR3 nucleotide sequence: TGTGCCAGCAGTCCCTTACAGGGGGCGCTGGCCAAAAACATTCAGTACTTC.